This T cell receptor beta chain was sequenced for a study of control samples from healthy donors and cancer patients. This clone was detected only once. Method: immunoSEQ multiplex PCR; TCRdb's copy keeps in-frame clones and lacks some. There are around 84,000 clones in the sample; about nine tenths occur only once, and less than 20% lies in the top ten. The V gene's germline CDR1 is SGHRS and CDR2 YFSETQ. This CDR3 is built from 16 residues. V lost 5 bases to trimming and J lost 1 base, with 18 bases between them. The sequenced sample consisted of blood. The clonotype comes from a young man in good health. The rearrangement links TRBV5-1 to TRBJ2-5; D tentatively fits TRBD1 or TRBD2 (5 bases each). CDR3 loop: CASSPAGPGPQETQYF. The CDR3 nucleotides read TGCGCCAGCAGTCCCGCCGGTCCGGGACCCCAAGAGACCCAGTACTTC.